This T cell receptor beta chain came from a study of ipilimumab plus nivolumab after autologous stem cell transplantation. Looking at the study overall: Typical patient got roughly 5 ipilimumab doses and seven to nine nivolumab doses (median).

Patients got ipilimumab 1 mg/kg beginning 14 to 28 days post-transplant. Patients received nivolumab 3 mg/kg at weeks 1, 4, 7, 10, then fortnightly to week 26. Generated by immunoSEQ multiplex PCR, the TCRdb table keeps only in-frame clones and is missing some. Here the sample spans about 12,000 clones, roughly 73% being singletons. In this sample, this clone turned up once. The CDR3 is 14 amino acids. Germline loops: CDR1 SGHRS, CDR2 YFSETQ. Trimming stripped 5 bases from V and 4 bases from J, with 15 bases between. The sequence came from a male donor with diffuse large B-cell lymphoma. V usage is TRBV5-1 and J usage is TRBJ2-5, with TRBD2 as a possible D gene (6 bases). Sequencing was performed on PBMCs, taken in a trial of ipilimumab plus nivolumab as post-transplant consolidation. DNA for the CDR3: TGCGCCAGCAGGGAAAATAGCGGAGTAGAGACCCAGTACTTC. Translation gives CASRENSGVETQYF.